This TCR beta chain was identified in a study of T cells expressing NK-cell markers. Study-wide context: It was sorted CD3+CD56-NKG2C+, CD3+CD56+NKG2C- and CD3+CD56+NKG2C+ T cells that provided the TCR beta repertoires.

TCRdb re-called the 5' RACE reads; every CDR3 protein appears as one record, without DNA. The repertoire shows some 440,000 distinct CDR3 sequences; the top ten hold more than 1.4%. The germline gives CDR1 LNHNV, CDR2 YYDKDF (reference sequence). The CDR3 has 16 residues. Sample: blood T cells: a sorted CD56 or NKG2C T cell subset, CD4+ or CD8+ T cells, or bulk PBMC T cells (not recorded which). The clonotype comes from a woman aged 45-65 years in good health. V and J are TRBV15 and TRBJ2-7; TCRdb gives TRBD1 as the D gene, but with no DNA this cannot be confirmed. The chain's CDR3 is CATSRDLQGASYEQYF.